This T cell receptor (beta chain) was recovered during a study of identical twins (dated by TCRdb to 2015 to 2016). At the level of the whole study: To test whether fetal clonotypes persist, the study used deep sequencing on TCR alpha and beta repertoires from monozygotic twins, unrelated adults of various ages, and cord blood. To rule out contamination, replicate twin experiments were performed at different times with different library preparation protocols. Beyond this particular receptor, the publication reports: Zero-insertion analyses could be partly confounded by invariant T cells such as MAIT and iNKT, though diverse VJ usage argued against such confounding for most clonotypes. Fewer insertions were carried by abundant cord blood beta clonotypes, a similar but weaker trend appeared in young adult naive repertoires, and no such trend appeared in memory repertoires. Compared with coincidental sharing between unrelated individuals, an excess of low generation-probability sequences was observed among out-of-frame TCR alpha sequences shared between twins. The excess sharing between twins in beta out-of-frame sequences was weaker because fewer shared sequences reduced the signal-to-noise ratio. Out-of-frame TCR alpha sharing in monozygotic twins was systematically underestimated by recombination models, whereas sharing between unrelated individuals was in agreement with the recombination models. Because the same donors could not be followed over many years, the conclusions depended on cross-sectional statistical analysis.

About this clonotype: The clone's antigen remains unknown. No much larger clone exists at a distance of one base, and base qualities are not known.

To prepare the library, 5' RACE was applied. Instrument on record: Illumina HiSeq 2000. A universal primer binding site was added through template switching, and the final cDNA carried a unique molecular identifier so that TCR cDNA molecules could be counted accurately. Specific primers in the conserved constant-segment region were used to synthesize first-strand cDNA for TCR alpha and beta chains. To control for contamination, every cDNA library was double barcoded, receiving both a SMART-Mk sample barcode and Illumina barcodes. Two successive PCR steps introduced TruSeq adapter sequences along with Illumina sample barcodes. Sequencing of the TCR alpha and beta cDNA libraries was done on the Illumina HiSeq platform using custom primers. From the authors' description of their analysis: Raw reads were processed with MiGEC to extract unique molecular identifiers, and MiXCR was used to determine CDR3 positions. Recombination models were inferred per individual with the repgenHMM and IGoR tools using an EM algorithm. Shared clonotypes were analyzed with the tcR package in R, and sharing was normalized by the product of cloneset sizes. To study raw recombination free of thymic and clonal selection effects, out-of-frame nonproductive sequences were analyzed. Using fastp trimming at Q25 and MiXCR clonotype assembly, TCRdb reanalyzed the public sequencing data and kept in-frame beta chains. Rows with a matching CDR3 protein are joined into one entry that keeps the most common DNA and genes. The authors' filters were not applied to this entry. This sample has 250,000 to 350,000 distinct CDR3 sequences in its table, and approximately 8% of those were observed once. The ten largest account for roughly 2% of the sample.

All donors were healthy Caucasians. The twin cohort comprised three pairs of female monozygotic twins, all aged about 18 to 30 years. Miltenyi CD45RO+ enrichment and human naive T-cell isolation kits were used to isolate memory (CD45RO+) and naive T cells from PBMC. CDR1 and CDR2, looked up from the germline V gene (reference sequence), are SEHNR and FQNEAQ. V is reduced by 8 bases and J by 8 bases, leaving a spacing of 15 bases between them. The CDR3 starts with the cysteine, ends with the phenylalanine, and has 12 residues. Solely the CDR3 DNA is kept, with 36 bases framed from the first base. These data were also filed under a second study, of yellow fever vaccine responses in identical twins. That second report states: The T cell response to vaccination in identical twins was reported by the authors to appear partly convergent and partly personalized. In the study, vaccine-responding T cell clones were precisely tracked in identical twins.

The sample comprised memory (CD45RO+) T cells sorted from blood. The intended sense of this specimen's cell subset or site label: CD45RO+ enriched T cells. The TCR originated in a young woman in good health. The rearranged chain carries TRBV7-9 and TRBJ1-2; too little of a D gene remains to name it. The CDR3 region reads CASVWNMGGYTF. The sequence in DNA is TGTGCCAGCGTCTGGAATATGGGAGGCTACACCTTC.